This T cell receptor beta chain appears in the sequencing data of a study of CDR3 diversity in severe acne. TCRdb re-called the PCR reads with MiXCR, one entry per CDR3 protein. There are some 90,000 distinct CDR3 sequences in the sample; roughly half occur only once, and roughly a tenth lies in the top ten. Looked up from germline, CDR1 is DFQATT and CDR2 is SNEGSKA (reference sequence). Germline trimming cut 3 bases from V and 6 bases from J; bases unmatched to any gene: 4. This CDR3 spans 14 amino acids. This clonotype was counted many times. The source of this sequence is a male donor in good health, serving as a control. What was sequenced was blood. The chain recombines TRBV20-1 with TRBJ2-7, with TRBD2 matching over 14 bases. The CDR3 region has the DNA TGCAGTGCTAGGGGGACTAGCGGGAGAGGCGAGCAGTACTTC. Residues: CSARGTSGRGEQYF.